This is a list of T cell receptor beta chains from one sample in a study of shared clonotypes between healthy human individuals. Assay used: immunoSEQ multiplex PCR; TCRdb lists only in-frame clones, some missing. The repertoire holds some 2,500,000 clones, with 92% as singletons. Sequencing was done on a sample of naive CD4+ T cells from PBMCs. All receptors derive from a young man in good health. Some clones in this sample may be carry-over from other donors' samples. CDR3s include the opening cysteine and the closing phenylalanine or tryptophan. D genes are given only for firm matches. The size of a clone is reported for some rows only, either as once, few or many, or as a class for expanded clones.

v_gene	len	abundance	d_gene	j_gene	CDR3aa	CDR3nt
TRBV4-1	17	NA	NA	TRBJ2-7	CASSHHGGGISSYEQYF	TGCGCCAGCAGCCACCACGGTGGCGGAATTAGCTCCTACGAGCAGTACTTC
TRBV19	15	NA	TRBD1	TRBJ1-1	CASSIDQGARTEAFF	TGTGCCAGTAGTATAGACCAGGGGGCCAGGACTGAAGCTTTCTTT
TRBV10-3	14	NA	NA	TRBJ1-1	CAISELNRVAEAFF	TGTGCCATCAGTGAGCTCAACAGGGTCGCTGAAGCTTTCTTT
TRBV18	12	NA	NA	TRBJ2-3	CASSPIADTQYF	TGTGCCAGCTCACCGATCGCAGATACGCAGTATTTT
TRBV30	13	NA	NA	TRBJ2-2	CAWRAFLAGELFF	TGTGCCTGGAGAGCATTCTTGGCCGGGGAGCTGTTTTTT
TRBV18	13	NA	NA	TRBJ1-1	CASRGDMNTEAFF	TGTGCCAGCAGGGGTGACATGAACACTGAAGCTTTCTTT
TRBV28	14	NA	TRBD1	TRBJ1-5	CASSFGQGSQPQHF	TGTGCCAGCAGTTTCGGACAGGGGAGTCAGCCCCAGCATTTT
TRBV4-1	20	NA	NA	TRBJ2-6	CASSRRDMGDSSSGANVLTF	TGCGCCAGCAGCCGCCGGGATATGGGCGACAGCTCCTCTGGGGCCAACGTCCTGACTTTC
TRBV4-2	17	NA	TRBD2	TRBJ2-3	CASSQEGSGRAADTQYF	TGTGCCAGCAGCCAAGAGGGAAGCGGGAGGGCCGCAGATACGCAGTATTTT
TRBV30	12	NA	NA	TRBJ1-3	CAYHGAGNTIYF	TGTGCCTATCACGGGGCTGGAAACACCATATATTTT
TRBV6-5	16	NA	TRBD1	TRBJ1-1	CASSYHHTGAPTEAFF	TGTGCCAGCAGTTACCACCATACAGGGGCCCCCACTGAAGCTTTCTTT
TRBV5-1	13	once	NA	TRBJ2-1	CASGGDSYNEQFF	TGCGCCAGCGGGGGGGACAGCTACAATGAGCAGTTCTTC
TRBV27	13	NA	TRBD1	TRBJ2-7	CASKGQDTYEQYF	TGTGCCAGCAAGGGACAGGACACCTACGAGCAGTACTTC
TRBV27	14	once	NA	TRBJ2-7	CASSRFRDTYEQYF	TGTGCCAGCAGTCGATTCCGGGACACATACGAGCAGTACTTC
TRBV6-4	15	once	TRBD1	TRBJ1-3	CASRDRGRNGNTIYF	TGTGCCAGCAGGGACAGGGGGCGAAATGGAAACACCATATATTTT
TRBV4-1	17	NA	NA	TRBJ2-7	CASSQATQGPSSYEQYF	TGCGCCAGCAGCCAAGCCACACAGGGACCAAGCTCCTACGAGCAGTACTTC
TRBV28	13	NA	NA	TRBJ2-7	CASISYSSYEQYF	TGTGCCAGCATAAGCTACAGCTCCTACGAGCAGTACTTC
TRBV30	12	NA	NA	TRBJ2-3	CAWSPEGVTQYF	TGTGCCTGGAGTCCCGAGGGGGTAACGCAGTATTTT
TRBV25-1	13	NA	TRBD1	TRBJ2-1	CASRQGTYNEQFF	TGTGCCAGTCGACAGGGGACCTACAATGAGCAGTTCTTC
TRBV4-1	15	NA	TRBD1	TRBJ2-7	CASSLGQGGPYEQYF	TGCGCCAGCAGCCTAGGACAGGGAGGACCCTACGAGCAGTACTTC
TRBV28	15	NA	TRBD1	TRBJ1-4	CASSYRQGTNEKLFF	TGTGCCAGCAGTTATCGACAGGGAACTAATGAAAAACTGTTTTTT
TRBV6-5	13	NA	TRBD1	TRBJ2-7	CASSYGRQGAKYF	TGTGCCAGCAGTTACGGTCGGCAGGGGGCGAAGTACTTC
TRBV20-1	11	NA	NA	TRBJ2-7	CSARAAYEQYF	TGCAGTGCTAGGGCGGCCTACGAGCAGTACTTC
TRBV28	17	NA	NA	TRBJ1-4	CASSLGGGGGLGEKLFF	TGTGCCAGCAGTTTGGGTGGAGGGGGGGGCCTTGGTGAAAAACTGTTTTTT
TRBV28	15	NA	TRBD2	TRBJ2-7	CASRWTSGNSYEQYF	TGTGCCAGCAGATGGACTAGCGGGAACTCCTACGAGCAGTACTTC
TRBV19	15	NA	NA	TRBJ1-5	CASSIGPGGNQPQHF	TGTGCCAGTAGTATAGGCCCCGGGGGGAATCAGCCCCAGCATTTT
TRBV6-1	19	NA	TRBD1	TRBJ1-1	CASSEGNVGQARRVTEAFF	TGTGCCAGCAGTGAAGGGAACGTGGGACAGGCAAGGCGGGTCACTGAAGCTTTCTTT
TRBV6-5	14	NA	NA	TRBJ2-3	CASSFGVIADTQYF	TGTGCCAGCAGTTTTGGGGTGATCGCAGATACGCAGTATTTT
TRBV6-4	13	NA	NA	TRBJ2-7	CASVAAEPYEQYF	TGTGCCAGCGTGGCGGCTGAGCCGTACGAGCAGTACTTC
TRBV28	15	NA	NA	TRBJ1-2	CASSLYPDSPYGYTF	TGTGCCAGCAGTTTATACCCGGACAGTCCCTATGGCTACACCTTC
TRBV4-1	14	NA	NA	TRBJ2-1	CASSQVNRDSEQFF	TGCGCCAGCAGCCAAGTAAACCGGGACTCAGAGCAGTTCTTC
TRBV7-2	11	once	NA	TRBJ1-2	CASSQFYGYTF	TGTGCCAGCAGCCAGTTCTATGGCTACACCTTC
TRBV7-3	16	NA	TRBD2	TRBJ2-2	CASSLERTSGTGELFF	TGTGCCAGCAGCTTAGAGAGGACTAGCGGCACCGGGGAGCTGTTTTTT
TRBV4-1	15	NA	TRBD1	TRBJ1-2	CASSQDRGQFYGYTF	TGCGCCAGCAGCCAAGATCGGGGACAGTTCTATGGCTACACCTTC
TRBV7-9	14	NA	NA	TRBJ2-5	CASSQLEAEETQYF	TGTGCCAGCAGCCAGCTGGAGGCAGAGGAGACCCAGTACTTC
TRBV5-1	15	NA	TRBD2	TRBJ2-1	CASSLVAGSFNEQFF	TGCGCCAGCAGCTTGGTAGCGGGCTCATTCAATGAGCAGTTCTTC
TRBV19	17	NA	TRBD1	TRBJ1-2	CASSLRQGGVYNYGYTF	TGTGCCAGTAGTCTCCGACAGGGAGGAGTGTATAACTATGGCTACACCTTC
TRBV4-2	12	NA	NA	TRBJ2-1	CASSQERDEQFF	TGTGCCAGCAGCCAAGAAAGGGATGAGCAGTTCTTC
TRBV28	16	NA	NA	TRBJ2-7	CASSLPEGKRAYEQYF	TGTGCCAGCAGTTTACCGGAGGGGAAAAGGGCCTACGAGCAGTACTTC
TRBV15	12	NA	NA	TRBJ2-3	CATSRLQDTQYF	TGTGCCACCAGCAGACTCCAAGATACGCAGTATTTT
TRBV5-1	16	NA	TRBD1	TRBJ2-2	CASSFAGTGNTGELFF	TGCGCCAGCAGCTTTGCCGGGACAGGGAACACCGGGGAGCTGTTTTTT
TRBV27	17	once	NA	TRBJ2-2	CASSLRWGLQKTGELFF	TGTGCCAGCAGTTTAAGGTGGGGTCTTCAGAAGACCGGGGAGCTGTTTTTT
TRBV5-1	15	NA	NA	TRBJ2-3	CASSPTNPPTDTQYF	TGCGCCAGCAGCCCGACTAATCCCCCCACAGATACGCAGTATTTT
TRBV27	13	NA	NA	TRBJ2-7	CASSQLVGVEQYF	TGTGCCAGCAGCCAACTAGTGGGTGTCGAGCAGTACTTC
TRBV11-3	14	once	TRBD2	TRBJ2-2	CASSLGLAGGELFF	TGTGCCAGCAGCTTAGGACTAGCGGGCGGGGAGCTGTTTTTT
TRBV4-2	14	NA	NA	TRBJ2-2	CASSQGQGVGELFF	TGTGCCAGCAGCCAAGGGCAGGGAGTCGGGGAGCTGTTTTTT
TRBV28	13	NA	TRBD1	TRBJ2-3	CASSRDRVDTQYF	TGTGCCAGCAGCCGGGACAGGGTGGATACGCAGTATTTT
TRBV7-2	15	NA	TRBD2	TRBJ2-1	CASSFGTSGKYPKFF	TGTGCCAGCAGCTTTGGGACTAGCGGCAAATACCCCAAGTTCTTC
TRBV7-9	17	NA	TRBD1	TRBJ1-2	CASSPTGTGGISYGYTF	TGTGCCAGCAGCCCCACCGGGACAGGGGGTATCAGCTATGGCTACACCTTC
TRBV5-1	14	NA	TRBD1	TRBJ2-1	CASSQGTGSEEQFF	TGCGCCAGCAGCCAGGGGACAGGGTCTGAGGAGCAGTTCTTC
TRBV29-1	17	NA	TRBD2	TRBJ2-1	CSVEWGGGVAGALAQFF	TGCAGCGTTGAATGGGGGGGAGGAGTGGCGGGAGCTCTCGCGCAGTTCTTC
TRBV6-1	14	NA	NA	TRBJ2-7	CASSEGLEAGEQYF	TGTGCCAGCAGTGAAGGGCTTGAGGCAGGAGAGCAGTACTTC
TRBV11-3	15	NA	TRBD2	TRBJ2-1	CASSPGLAGVSEQFF	TGTGCCAGCAGCCCCGGACTAGCGGGAGTAAGTGAGCAGTTCTTC
TRBV5-1	15	NA	TRBD1	TRBJ2-5	CASSHQGTDQETQYF	TGCGCCAGCAGCCATCAAGGGACAGATCAAGAGACCCAGTACTTC
TRBV30	15	NA	NA	TRBJ2-7	CAWRMEGTATHEQYF	TGTGCCTGGAGGATGGAAGGGACCGCTACTCACGAGCAGTACTTC
TRBV5-6	15	NA	TRBD1	TRBJ1-4	CASSSLQGSGEKLFF	TGTGCCAGCAGCTCCCTACAGGGGTCGGGTGAAAAACTGTTTTTT
TRBV18	13	NA	NA	TRBJ2-5	CASSPGQEETQYF	TGTGCCAGCTCACCGGGACAAGAAGAGACCCAGTACTTC